These 5 T cell receptor beta chains were all obtained from the same sample, sequenced in a study of shared clonotypes between healthy human individuals. Clones were read by immunoSEQ multiplex PCR, and TCRdb kept only the in-frame ones, dropping some. The sample includes around 1.6 million clones, under 99% of them seen just once. The sample was naive CD4+ T cells sorted from blood. Regarding subset: CD45RA+ positively selected. The receptors come from a man younger than 45 in good health.

The CDR3, as DNA: TGTGCCAGCCGCCGCGGAGCCGCCTACGAGCAGTACTTC. Protein sequence: CASRRGAAYEQYF. The chain is built from TRBV6-5 and TRBJ2-7; D is unclear. The CDR3 is 13 amino acids. V lost 8 bases to trimming and J lost 2 bases, with 13 bases between them. Germline values: CDR1 MNHEY, CDR2 SVGAGI.

This chain joins TRBV6-6 and TRBJ2-7; perhaps TRBD1 as D (6 bases). The germline gives CDR1 MNHNY, CDR2 SVGAGI (reference sequence). This CDR3 is built from 14 residues. The V end lost 3 bases, the J end lost 2 bases, and 11 bases lay between the germline ends. DNA of the CDR3: TGTGCCAGCAGTTATGGCAGGGGAACCTACGAGCAGTACTTC. It codes for CASSYGRGTYEQYF.

The chain recombines TRBV29-1 with TRBJ1-1; a weak D match, TRBD1 (6 bases). Trimming took off 2 bases at V and 10 bases at J, with 11 bases between the two ends. CDR3 length equals 11 residues. CDR1 and CDR2 (germline): SQVTM, ANQGSEA. The CDR3 sequence is CSVEMGAGAFF. The CDR3 bases are TGCAGCGTTGAAATGGGGGCAGGAGCTTTCTTT.

The chain couples TRBV5-4 to TRBJ2-3, with 11 bases identical to TRBD2. Germline values: CDR1 SGHNT, CDR2 YYREEE (reference sequence). This CDR3 is 15 amino acids long. Unmatched junction bases numbered 8, after V lost 4 bases and J lost 7 bases. Here the CDR3 reads CASSLNSGRGNTQYF. The CDR3, as DNA: TGTGCCAGCAGCCTAAATAGCGGGAGGGGGAATACGCAGTATTTT. Full variable domain (remainder filled in from reference TRBV5-4 and TRBJ2-3): ETGVTQSPTHLIKTRGQQVTLRCSSQSGHNTVSWYQQALGQGPQFIFQYYREEENGRGNFPPRFSGLQFPNYSSELNVNALELDDSALYLCASSLNSGRGNTQYFGPGTRLTVL.

V and J are TRBV18 and TRBJ1-5, with TRBD1 as a possible D gene (6 bases). V gave up 3 bases and J gave up 11 bases, with 14 bases separating them. This CDR3 has 13 amino acids. Looked up from germline, CDR1 is KGHSH and CDR2 is LQKENI. CDR3 in DNA: TGTGCCAGCTCACCCCAGGAAAAGGGGGCCCAGCATTTT. It yields the protein CASSPQEKGAQHF.